This T cell receptor (beta chain) was sequenced during a study of siplizumab effects on memory and regulatory T cells. The V end lost 2 bases, the J end lost 0 bases, and 11 bases lay between the germline ends. The germline V gene has CDR1 MGHDK and CDR2 SYGVNS. The CDR3 sequence is 16 residues long. As for this clone: As yet, its antigen is unknown.

Libraries were prepared by immunoSEQ multiplex PCR; TCRdb keeps only in-frame clonotypes and omits some of them. The sample includes some 97,000 clones, approximately 94% of them seen just once. Findings and caveats of the study: Significantly reduced by siplizumab was the cumulative frequency of alloreactive sequences, namely those traceable to unstimulated CD4+ memory cells. Sequences below about 10^-5 frequency were poorly captured, limiting mapping of alloreactive clones. Controls had approximately 27% Treg-derived mappable alloreactive CD4+ clones on average, versus approximately 73% with siplizumab. The study found naive T cells seemingly more diverse than memory cells and seemingly major alloresponse contributors.

This TCR derives from a human donor in good health. What was sequenced was non-Treg CD4+ T cells sorted from blood. This sequence joins TRBV25-1 and TRBJ2-1; D perhaps matches TRBD1 (6 bases). This CDR3 reads CASSEGGRGSYNEQFF. CDR3 DNA: TGTGCCAGCAGTGAAGGGGGCCGGGGCTCCTACAATGAGCAGTTCTTC.